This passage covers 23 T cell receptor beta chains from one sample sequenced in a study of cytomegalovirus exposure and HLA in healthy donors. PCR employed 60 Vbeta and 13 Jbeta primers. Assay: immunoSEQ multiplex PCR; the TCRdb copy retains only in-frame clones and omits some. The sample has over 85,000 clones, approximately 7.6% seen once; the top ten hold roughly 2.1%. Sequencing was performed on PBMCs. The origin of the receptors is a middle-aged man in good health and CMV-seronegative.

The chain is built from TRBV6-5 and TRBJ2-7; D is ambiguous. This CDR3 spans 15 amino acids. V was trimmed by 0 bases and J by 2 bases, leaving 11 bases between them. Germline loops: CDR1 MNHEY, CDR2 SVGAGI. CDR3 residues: CASSYSASFTYEQYF. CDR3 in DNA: TGTGCCAGCAGTTACTCAGCTAGTTTCACCTACGAGCAGTACTTC.

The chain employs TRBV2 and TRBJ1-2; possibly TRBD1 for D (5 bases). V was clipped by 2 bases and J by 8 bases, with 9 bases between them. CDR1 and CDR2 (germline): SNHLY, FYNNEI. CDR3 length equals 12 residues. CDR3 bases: TGTGCCAGCAGTGAACGACAGCAGGGCTACACCTTC. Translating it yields CASSERQQGYTF.

For the CDR3, the DNA is TGTGCCAGCAGCCTACAGCAGTACGAGCAGTACTTC. It encodes CASSLQQYEQYF. The rearrangement links TRBV5-6 to TRBJ2-7, with D hard to call. Trimming left V 4 bases short and J 4 bases short, with 9 bases between. CDR3 length equals 12 residues. Germline CDR1 and CDR2: SGHDT and YYEEEE.

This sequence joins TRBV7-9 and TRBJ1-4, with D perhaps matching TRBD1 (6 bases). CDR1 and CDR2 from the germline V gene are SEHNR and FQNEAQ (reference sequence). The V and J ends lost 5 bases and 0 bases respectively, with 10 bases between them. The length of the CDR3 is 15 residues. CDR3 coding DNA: TGTGCCAGCAGCCAAGGGACATCAACTAATGAAAAACTGTTTTTT. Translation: CASSQGTSTNEKLFF. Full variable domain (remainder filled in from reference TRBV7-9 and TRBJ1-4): DTGVSQNPRHKITKRGQNVTFRCDPISEHNRLYWYRQTLGQGPEFLTYFQNEAQLEKSRLLSDRFSAERPKGSFSTLEIQRTEQGDSAMYLCASSQGTSTNEKLFFGSGTQLSVL.

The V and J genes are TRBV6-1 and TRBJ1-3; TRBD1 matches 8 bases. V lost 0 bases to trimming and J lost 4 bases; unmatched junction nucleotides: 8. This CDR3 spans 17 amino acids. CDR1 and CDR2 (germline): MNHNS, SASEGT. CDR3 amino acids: CASSEAHRGTLGNTIYF. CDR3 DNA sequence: TGTGCCAGCAGTGAAGCTCACAGGGGGACCCTCGGAAACACCATATATTTT.

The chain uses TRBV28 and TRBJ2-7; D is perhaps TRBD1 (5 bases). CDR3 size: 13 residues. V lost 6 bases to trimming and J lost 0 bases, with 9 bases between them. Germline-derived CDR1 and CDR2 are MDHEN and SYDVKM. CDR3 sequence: CASSPDISYEQYF. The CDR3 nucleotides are TGTGCCAGCAGCCCGGACATCTCCTACGAGCAGTACTTC.

The CDR3: CAIRAAAGGRETQYF. As DNA, the CDR3 is TGTGCCATCAGGGCGGCAGCGGGGGGCCGGGAGACCCAGTACTTC. The J gene is TRBJ2-5, the V gene TRBV10-3; 9 bases map to TRBD2. CDR1 is ENHRY, CDR2 SYGVKD, per germline. The CDR3 spans 15 residues. Trimming removed 6 bases from V and 5 bases from J; junction bases left unmatched: 10.

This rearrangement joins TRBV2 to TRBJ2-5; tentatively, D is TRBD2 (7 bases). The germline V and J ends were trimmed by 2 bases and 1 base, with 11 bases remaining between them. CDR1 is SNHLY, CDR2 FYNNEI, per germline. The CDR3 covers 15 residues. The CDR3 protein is CASSERGGSQETQYF. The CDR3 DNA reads TGTGCCAGCAGTGAAAGGGGGGGGAGCCAAGAGACCCAGTACTTC.

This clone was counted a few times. The CDR3 spells CASSETVLTGELFF. DNA for the CDR3: TGTGCCAGCAGTGAGACAGTTTTGACCGGGGAGCTGTTTTTT. The genes are TRBV6-1 and TRBJ2-2; D possibly corresponds to TRBD1 (5 bases). Germline CDR1 MNHNS, CDR2 SASEGT. V was trimmed by 3 bases and J by 5 bases, leaving 10 bases between them. The CDR3 consists of 14 residues.

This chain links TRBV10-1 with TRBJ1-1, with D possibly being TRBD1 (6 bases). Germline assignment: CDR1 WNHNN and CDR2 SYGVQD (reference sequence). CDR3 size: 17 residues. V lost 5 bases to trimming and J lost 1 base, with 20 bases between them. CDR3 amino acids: CASSPPIVRTANTEAFF. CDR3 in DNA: TGCGCCAGCAGTCCACCTATAGTACGGACAGCGAACACTGAAGCTTTCTTT.

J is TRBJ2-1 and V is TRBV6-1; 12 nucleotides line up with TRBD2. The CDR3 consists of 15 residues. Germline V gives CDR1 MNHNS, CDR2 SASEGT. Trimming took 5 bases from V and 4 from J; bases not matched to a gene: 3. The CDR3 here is CASSPGTSGYNEQFF. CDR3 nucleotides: TGTGCCAGCAGTCCCGGGACTAGCGGGTACAATGAGCAGTTCTTC.

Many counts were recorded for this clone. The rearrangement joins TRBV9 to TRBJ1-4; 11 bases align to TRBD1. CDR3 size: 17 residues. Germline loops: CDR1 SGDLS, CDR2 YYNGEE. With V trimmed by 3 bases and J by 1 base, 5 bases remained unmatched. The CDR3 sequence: CASSERTGGGTNEKLFF. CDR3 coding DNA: TGTGCCAGCAGCGAAAGGACAGGGGGCGGAACTAATGAAAAACTGTTTTTT.

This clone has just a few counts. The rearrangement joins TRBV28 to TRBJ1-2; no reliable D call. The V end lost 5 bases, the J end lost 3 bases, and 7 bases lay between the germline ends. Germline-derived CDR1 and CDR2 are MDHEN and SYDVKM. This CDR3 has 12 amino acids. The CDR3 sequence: CASSEGHYGYTF. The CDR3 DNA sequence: TGTGCCAGCAGTGAGGGTCACTATGGCTACACCTTC.

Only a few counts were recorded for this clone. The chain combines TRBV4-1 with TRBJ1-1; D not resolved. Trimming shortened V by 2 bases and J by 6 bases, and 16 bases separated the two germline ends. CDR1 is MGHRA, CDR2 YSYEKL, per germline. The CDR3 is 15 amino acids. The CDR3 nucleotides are TGCGCCAGCAGCCAAAGGTGGGAGGGCTGGGCTGAAGCTTTCTTT. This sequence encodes CASSQRWEGWAEAFF.

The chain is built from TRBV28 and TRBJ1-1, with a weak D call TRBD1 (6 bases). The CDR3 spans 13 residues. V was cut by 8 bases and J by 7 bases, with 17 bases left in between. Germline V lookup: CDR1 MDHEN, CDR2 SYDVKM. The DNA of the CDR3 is TGTGCCAGCGGCCGGACAGACAATAATGAAGCTTTCTTT. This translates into CASGRTDNNEAFF.

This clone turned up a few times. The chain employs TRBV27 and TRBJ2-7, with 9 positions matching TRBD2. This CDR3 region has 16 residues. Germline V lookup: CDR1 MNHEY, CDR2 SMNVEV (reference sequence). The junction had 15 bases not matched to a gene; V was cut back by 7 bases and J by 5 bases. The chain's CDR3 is CASNTGAAGGINEQYF. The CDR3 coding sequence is TGTGCCAGCAACACGGGGGCCGCGGGAGGGATCAACGAGCAGTACTTC.

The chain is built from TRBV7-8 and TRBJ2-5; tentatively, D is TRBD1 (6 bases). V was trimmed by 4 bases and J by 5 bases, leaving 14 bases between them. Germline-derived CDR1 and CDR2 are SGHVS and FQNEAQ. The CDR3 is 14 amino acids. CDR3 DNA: TGTGCCAGCAGCTCTCGCCAGGGGTGGGAGACCCAGTACTTC. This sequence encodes CASSSRQGWETQYF.

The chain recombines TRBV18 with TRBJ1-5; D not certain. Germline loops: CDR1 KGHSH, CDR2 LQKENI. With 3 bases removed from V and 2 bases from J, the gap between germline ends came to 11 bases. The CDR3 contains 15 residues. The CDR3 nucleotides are TGTGCCAGCTCACCCCCCCATAGAGGCAATCAGCCCCAGCATTTT. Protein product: CASSPPHRGNQPQHF. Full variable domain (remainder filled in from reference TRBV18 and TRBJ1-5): NAGVMQNPRHLVRRRGQEARLRCSPMKGHSHVYWYRQLPEEGLKFMVYLQKENIIDESGMPKERFSAEFPKEGPSILRIQQVVRGDSAAYFCASSPPHRGNQPQHFGDGTRLSIL.

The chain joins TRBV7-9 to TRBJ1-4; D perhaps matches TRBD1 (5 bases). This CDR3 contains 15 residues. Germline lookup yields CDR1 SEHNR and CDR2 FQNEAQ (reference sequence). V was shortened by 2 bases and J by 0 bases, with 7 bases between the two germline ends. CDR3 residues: CASSLKTATNEKLFF. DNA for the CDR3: TGTGCCAGCAGCTTAAAGACAGCAACTAATGAAAAACTGTTTTTT.

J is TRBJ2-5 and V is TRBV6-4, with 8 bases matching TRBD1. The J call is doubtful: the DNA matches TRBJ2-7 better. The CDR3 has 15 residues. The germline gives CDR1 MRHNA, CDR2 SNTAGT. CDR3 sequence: CASSEYAGGGYEQYF. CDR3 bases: TGTGCCAGCAGTGAATACGCAGGGGGCGGCTACGAGCAGTACTTC.

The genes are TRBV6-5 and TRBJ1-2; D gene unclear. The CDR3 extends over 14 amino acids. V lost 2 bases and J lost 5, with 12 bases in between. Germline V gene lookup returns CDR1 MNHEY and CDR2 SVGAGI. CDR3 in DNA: TGTGCCAGCAGTTACGGAGGAGGGTTTTATGGCTACACCTTC. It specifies CASSYGGGFYGYTF.

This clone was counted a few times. As DNA, the CDR3 is TGTGCCAGCAGTTTCTGGACAGGGTATCCCTACGAGCAGTACTTC. Translating it yields CASSFWTGYPYEQYF. The chain carries TRBV27 and TRBJ2-7, with 8 bases matching TRBD1. CDR1 and CDR2 (germline): MNHEY, SMNVEV (reference sequence). This CDR3 spans 15 amino acids. With 3 bases clipped from V and 2 bases from J, the junction kept 6 bases outside the gene matches.

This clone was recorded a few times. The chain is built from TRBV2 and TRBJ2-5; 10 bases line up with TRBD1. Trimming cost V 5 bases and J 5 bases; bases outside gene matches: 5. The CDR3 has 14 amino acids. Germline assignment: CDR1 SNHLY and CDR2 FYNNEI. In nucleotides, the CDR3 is TGTGCCAGCAGTCGACAGGGGGCAATGGAGACCCAGTACTTC. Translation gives CASSRQGAMETQYF.